This T cell receptor beta chain was captured by sequencing in a study of T cells after yellow fever vaccination. Findings and limits, study-wide: Contaminants from the bulk population, in the form of abundant clonotypes, could be found in FACS-sorted repertoires.

Template-switching 5'RACE yielded the TCR cDNA; a universal primer site and UMIs were added in the process. One entry per CDR3 protein, called by TCRdb with MiXCR from the 5' RACE reads. Among some 200,000 distinct CDR3 sequences listed, approximately 11% were seen once. Concerning this clonotype itself: Its specificity is unknown.

CDR3 length: 17 amino acids. With 1 base removed from V and 1 base from J, the gap between germline ends came to 17 bases. CDR1 is SGHRS and CDR2 is YFSETQ in the germline V gene. The V and J genes are TRBV5-1 and TRBJ1-1; tentative D call: TRBD1 (5 bases). The receptor comes from a man younger than 35 who received the YFV17D yellow fever vaccine. The input for sequencing was CD8+ T cells sorted from PBMCs, taken 15 days after the yellow fever booster vaccination. CDR3 loop: CASSLRSGGAANTEAFF. In DNA form, the CDR3 reads TGCGCCAGCAGCTTGAGATCCGGGGGTGCAGCGAACACTGAAGCTTTCTTT.